This T cell receptor (beta chain) was observed in a study of STAT3 mutations in large granular lymphocyte leukemia. V shed 3 bases and J shed 4 bases, with 17 bases lying between them. The CDR3 is 15 amino acids. Germline CDR1 and CDR2: SGHRS and YFSETQ. The study, taken as a whole, reports: Persisting codominant clonotypes may have hidden a small pathogenic clone. In several patients, dominant TCR clone burden exceeded STAT3 mutant burden, suggesting STAT3 mutation arose secondarily. At least one immunodominant TCR beta clonotype appeared in every T-cell large granular lymphocyte leukemia patient.

A word on this clone: Its antigen is not identified.

Average productive template count per sample was roughly 38,000. Clones were read by immunoSEQ multiplex PCR, and TCRdb kept only the in-frame ones, dropping some. The sample lists more than 3,500 clones, about three fifths occurring once. This receptor was identified in a human donor with T large granular lymphocyte leukemia. Some clones in this sample may be carry-over from other donors' samples. The V call is TRBV5-1, the J call TRBJ2-7, with D tentatively TRBD2 (5 bases). The sample comprised PBMCs. The CDR3 DNA follows: TGCGCCAGCAGCTCCGTCGAAGGGAGTGGGTACGAGCAGTACTTC. This sequence encodes CASSSVEGSGYEQYF.